These 25 T cell receptor beta chains originate from one sample sequenced in a study of blood T cell repertoires in COVID-19. Some clones are missing from TCRdb's copy, which holds only in-frame ones; the method was immunoSEQ multiplex PCR. The data contain about 200,000 clones, roughly 86% of them singletons. The sample taken for sequencing was PBMCs or T cells enriched from blood (not recorded which). The receptors come from a man aged 40-49 years with acute COVID-19.

The chain joins TRBV16 to TRBJ2-1, with TRBD1 matching over 7 bases. Trimming at V came to 4 bases and at J to 2 bases, leaving 5 bases not matched to a gene. Germline CDR1 and CDR2: KGHSY and FQNENV. The CDR3 has 15 residues. The CDR3 nucleotides read TGTGCCAGCAGCCGGCGACAGGGTCCCTACAATGAGCAGTTCTTC. Amino acids: CASSRRQGPYNEQFF. Variable domain in full (rest from reference TRBV16 and TRBJ2-1): GEEVAQTPKHLVRGEGQKAKLYCAPIKGHSYVFWYQQVLKNEFKFLISFQNENVFDETGMPKERFSAKCLPNSPCSLEIQATKLEDSAVYFCASSRRQGPYNEQFFGPGTRLTVL.

V gene TRBV15 combines with J gene TRBJ2-1, with TRBD2 as a possible D gene (6 bases). Germline lookup yields CDR1 LNHNV and CDR2 YYDKDF (reference sequence). This CDR3 is 16 amino acids long. V lost 2 bases to trimming and J lost 4 bases, with 15 bases between them. The CDR3 DNA is TGTGCCACCAGCAGATCCCGGGAGCCCCGTTACAATGAGCAGTTCTTC. Encoded protein: CATSRSREPRYNEQFF.

The gene calls are TRBV10-3 and TRBJ2-7; D is perhaps TRBD2 (6 bases). Germline V gene sequence: CDR1 ENHRY, CDR2 SYGVKD. CDR3 size: 12 residues. Trimming removed 6 bases from V and 9 bases from J, with 15 bases in between. The DNA for the CDR3 is TGTGCCATCAGCGGGACGGGGGTGGTGCAGTACTTC. Protein: CAISGTGVVQYF.

This clone was picked up one time. The chain employs TRBV19 and TRBJ1-2; weak D call: TRBD1 (6 bases). Germline V gene data show CDR1 as LNHDA and CDR2 as SQIVND (reference sequence). This CDR3 is 14 amino acids long. Trimming removed 6 bases at V and 5 bases at J, with 16 bases between. The CDR3 sequence is CASSGTTGPYGYTF. CDR3 sequence (DNA): TGTGCCAGTAGCGGAACGACAGGCCCTTATGGCTACACCTTC.

This clone appeared once. V gene TRBV11-2 combines with J gene TRBJ1-6; 9 bases align to TRBD1. Germline V gene lookup returns CDR1 SGHAT and CDR2 FQNNGV. This CDR3 has 13 amino acids. With V trimmed by 8 bases and J by 10 bases, 6 bases remained unmatched. The CDR3: CASSGTGTSPLHF. The CDR3 nucleotides read TGTGCCAGCTCCGGGACAGGGACCTCACCCCTCCACTTT.

This chain joins TRBV5-1 and TRBJ2-2; 10 nucleotides agree with TRBD2. Germline CDR1 and CDR2: SGHRS and YFSETQ. The CDR3 has 17 amino acids. The V and J ends lost 0 bases and 5 bases, in that order; junction bases with no gene match: 7. Written as DNA, the CDR3 is TGCGCCAGCAGCTTGGATCCAGCGGGAGGGCCAACCGGGGAGCTGTTTTTT. Translation: CASSLDPAGGPTGELFF.

This clone was observed once. The chain joins TRBV6-5 to TRBJ1-6; TRBD1 aligns across 7 bases. Germline values: CDR1 MNHEY, CDR2 SVGAGI. Trimming removed 5 bases from V and 15 bases from J; junction bases left unmatched: 10. The length of the CDR3 is 13 residues. CDR3: CASSPTGTAVLHF. The CDR3 nucleotides read TGTGCCAGCAGTCCTACCGGGACAGCGGTCCTCCACTTT.

The chain employs TRBV10-2 and TRBJ2-5, with TRBD1 as a possible D gene (5 bases). CDR1 WSHSY and CDR2 SAAADI come from the germline V gene. V lost 10 bases and J 1 base, leaving 16 bases between the germline ends. The CDR3 is 14 amino acids. The CDR3 DNA reads as TGCGCCACCTGGGGCACTCACATCCAAGAGACCCAGTACTTC. The encoded protein is CATWGTHIQETQYF.

The V and J genes are TRBV3-1 (or the pseudogene TRBV3-2) and TRBJ2-7, with 12 nucleotides matching TRBD2. The CDR3 extends over 21 amino acids. With V trimmed by 5 bases and J by 0 bases, 20 bases remained unmatched. The germline CDR1 and CDR2 sequences are LGHDT and YNNKEL (reference sequence). CDR3 loop: CASSYAGDPRSSGRVSYEQYF. In DNA, the CDR3 is TGTGCCAGCAGCTATGCGGGGGACCCTAGGTCTAGCGGGAGGGTCTCCTACGAGCAGTACTTC.

The V gene is TRBV7-2, the J gene TRBJ2-5, with 11 nucleotides matching TRBD2. The CDR3 is 15 amino acids. With 6 bases clipped from V and 4 bases from J, the junction kept 7 bases outside the gene matches. The germline V gene has CDR1 SGHTA and CDR2 FQGNSA. This chain's CDR3 is CASSYSGLAGETQYF. CDR3 sequence (DNA): TGTGCCAGCAGTTACTCCGGACTAGCGGGAGAGACCCAGTACTTC.

The chain carries TRBV7-3 and TRBJ1-1; D may be TRBD1 (5 bases). Germline V CDR1 and CDR2: SGHTA, FQGTGA. The CDR3 length is 14 residues. V lost 2 bases and J 8 bases, leaving 15 bases between the germline ends. CDR3 DNA: TGTGCCAGCAGCTTAGTCCGGACGGGGGAGGAAGCTTTCTTT. Translated: CASSLVRTGEEAFF.

This clone was seen once. The rearrangement uses TRBV3-1 (or the pseudogene TRBV3-2) and TRBJ2-7; D is possibly TRBD2 (5 bases). The CDR3 has 14 amino acids. Germline V gene sequence: CDR1 LGHDT, CDR2 YNNKEL (reference sequence). Trimming left V 4 bases short and J 3 bases short, with 13 bases between. The CDR3: CASSPGLHGYEQYF. CDR3 coding DNA: TGTGCCAGCAGCCCGGGATTGCATGGCTACGAGCAGTACTTC.

V gene TRBV12-3 or TRBV12-4 combines with J gene TRBJ1-2, with D possibly being TRBD1 (6 bases). V was pared by 5 bases and J by 4 bases, with 11 bases between. The CDR3 length is 13 residues. CDR3 sequence reads: CASSRDTSYGYTF. CDR3 sequence (DNA): TGTGCCAGCAGTCGGGACACCTCCTATGGCTACACCTTC.

The genes are TRBV25-1 and TRBJ1-2, with 7 bases lining up with TRBD1. V lost 1 base, J lost 4 bases, and 6 bases stayed unmatched. Germline CDR1 and CDR2: MGHDK and SYGVNS. This CDR3 is built from 15 residues. CDR3 nucleotide sequence: TGTGCCAGCAGTGAATCACACAGGGGACGCTATGGCTACACCTTC. It translates to CASSESHRGRYGYTF.

V gene TRBV5-6 combines with J gene TRBJ2-7; a weak D match, TRBD2 (6 bases). Germline V gene sequence: CDR1 SGHDT, CDR2 YYEEEE. The CDR3 consists of 15 residues. The germline V and J ends were trimmed by 5 bases and 0 bases, with 15 bases remaining between them. CDR3 residues: CASSPEGGTSYEQYF. CDR3 sequence (DNA): TGTGCCAGCAGTCCGGAGGGTGGGACCTCCTACGAGCAGTACTTC.

This clone has just one count. V usage is TRBV21-1 and J usage is TRBJ1-2; the listed D gene, TRBD1, was not tested against the DNA. TRBV21-1 is tagged as a pseudogene. There are 14 residues in the CDR3. The CDR3 nucleotides are TGTGCCAGCAGCAAAGACAGGGACGGCTATGGCTACACCTTC. Translating gives CASSKDRDGYGYTF.

This clone was seen a single time. In DNA, the CDR3 is TGTGCCAGCAGTGACGGGAAGGCTAGCGGGGCATTCACAGATACGCAGTATTTT. The encoded protein is CASSDGKASGAFTDTQYF. This chain links TRBV6-1 with TRBJ2-3; 9 nucleotides line up with TRBD2. J was trimmed by 2 bases and V by 3 bases; bases with no gene match: 12. The V gene's germline CDR1 is MNHNS and CDR2 SASEGT. The CDR3 consists of 18 residues.

V gene TRBV4-1 combines with J gene TRBJ2-1; 12 bases fit TRBD2. The CDR3 is 16 amino acids. Germline CDR1 is MGHRA and CDR2 is YSYEKL. Trimming at V came to 4 bases and at J to 3 bases, leaving 4 bases not matched to a gene. CDR3 residues: CASSRRLAGDYNEQFF. The DNA of the CDR3 is TGCGCCAGCAGCCGCAGACTAGCGGGAGACTACAATGAGCAGTTCTTC.

This clone showed up just a few times. The CDR3 spells CASGGDTGELFF. The CDR3 coding sequence is TGTGCCAGCGGGGGGGATACCGGGGAGCTGTTTTTT. The J gene is TRBJ2-2, the V gene TRBV25-1, with 7 bases lining up with TRBD2. Germline CDR1 is MGHDK and CDR2 is SYGVNS. The junction had 2 bases not matched to a gene; V was cut back by 8 bases and J by 5 bases. This CDR3 has 12 residues.

The chain links TRBV21-1 to TRBJ2-7; the table assigns TRBD2, which was not confirmed against the DNA. TRBV21-1 is an annotated pseudogene. This CDR3 spans 15 amino acids. The DNA of the CDR3 is TGTGCCAGCAGCAAAGAGAGGCAGGAGGCCTACGAGCAGTACTTC. Protein: CASSKERQEAYEQYF.

The CDR3 DNA reads as TGTGCCAGCAGTTCCCAGGGAGGGAATCAGCCCCAGCATTTT. It specifies CASSSQGGNQPQHF. The genes are TRBV6-2 or TRBV6-3 and TRBJ1-5; TRBD1 is a possible D gene (5 bases). CDR3 length equals 14 residues. CDR1 MNHEY and CDR2 SVGEGT come from the germline V gene. Trimming removed 4 bases from V and 4 bases from J, with 11 bases in between.

The CDR3 here is CASSSGTGLSGNTIYF. The CDR3 DNA reads TGTGCCAGCAGCTCGGGGACAGGGCTCTCTGGAAACACCATATATTTT. V gene TRBV7-3 combines with J gene TRBJ1-3; 9 bases line up with TRBD1. The CDR3 has 16 amino acids. V lost 4 bases and J lost 0; bases outside the gene matches: 4. Germline CDR1 reads SGHTA; CDR2 reads FQGTGA.

The chain couples TRBV10-3 to TRBJ2-2, with D uncertain. Germline lookup yields CDR1 ENHRY and CDR2 SYGVKD. The CDR3 length is 16 residues. V lost 8 bases to trimming and J lost 1 base, with 17 bases between them. CDR3 DNA: TGTGCCATCGCCTCCGCCACACACCAGAACACCGGGGAGCTGTTTTTT. The encoded protein is CAIASATHQNTGELFF.

This clone was seen once. This chain uses TRBV2 with TRBJ1-2; D possibly corresponds to TRBD1 (5 bases). The V gene lost 6 bases and the J gene lost 4 bases, with 12 bases spanning the gap. CDR3 length equals 13 residues. Germline CDR1 is SNHLY and CDR2 is FYNNEI. The CDR3 DNA sequence: TGTGCCAGCAGCGGTGGAGGGGTCTATGGCTACACCTTC. This encodes CASSGGGVYGYTF. Complete variable domain (other parts from reference TRBV2 and TRBJ1-2): EPEVTQTPSHQVTQMGQEVILRCVPISNHLYFYWYRQILGQKVEFLVSFYNNEISEKSEIFDDQFSVERPDGSNFTLKIRSTKLEDSAMYFCASSGGGVYGYTFGSGTRLTVV.

The chain recombines TRBV19 with TRBJ1-4; TRBD1 is a possible D gene (5 bases). Germline V lookup: CDR1 LNHDA, CDR2 SQIVND (reference sequence). CDR3 length: 12 residues. Trimming left V 7 bases short and J 8 bases short, with 11 bases between. DNA for the CDR3: TGTGCCAGTATTGACAGAGGAGAAAAACTGTTTTTT. Its protein product is CASIDRGEKLFF.